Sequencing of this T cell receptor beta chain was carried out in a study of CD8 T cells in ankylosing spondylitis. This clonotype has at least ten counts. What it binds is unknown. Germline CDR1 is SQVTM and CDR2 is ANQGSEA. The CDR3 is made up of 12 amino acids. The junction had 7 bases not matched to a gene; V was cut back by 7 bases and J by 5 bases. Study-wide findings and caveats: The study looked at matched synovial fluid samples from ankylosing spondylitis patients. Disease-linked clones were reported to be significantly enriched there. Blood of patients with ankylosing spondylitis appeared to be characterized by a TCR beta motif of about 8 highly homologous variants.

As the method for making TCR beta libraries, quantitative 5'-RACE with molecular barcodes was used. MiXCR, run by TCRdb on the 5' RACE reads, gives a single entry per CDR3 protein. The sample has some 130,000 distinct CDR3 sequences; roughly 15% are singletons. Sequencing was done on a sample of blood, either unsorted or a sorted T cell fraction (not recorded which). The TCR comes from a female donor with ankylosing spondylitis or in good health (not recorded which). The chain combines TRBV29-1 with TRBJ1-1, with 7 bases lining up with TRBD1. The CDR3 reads CSGLRGLTEAFF. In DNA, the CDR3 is TGCAGCGGCCTTAGGGGGCTGACTGAAGCTTTCTTT.